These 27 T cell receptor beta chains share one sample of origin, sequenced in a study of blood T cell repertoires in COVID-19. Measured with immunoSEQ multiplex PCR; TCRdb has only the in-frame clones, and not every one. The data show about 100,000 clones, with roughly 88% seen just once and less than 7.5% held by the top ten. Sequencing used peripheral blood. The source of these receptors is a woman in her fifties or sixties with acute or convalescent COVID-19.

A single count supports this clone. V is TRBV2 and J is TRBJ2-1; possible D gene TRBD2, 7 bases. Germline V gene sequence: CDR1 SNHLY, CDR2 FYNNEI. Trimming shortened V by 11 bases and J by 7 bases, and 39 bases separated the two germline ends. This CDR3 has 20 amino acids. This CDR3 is CARRPGPGAGGGGVANEQFF. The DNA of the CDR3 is TGTGCCCGCCGGCCGGGCCCGGGGGCCGGGGGCGGGGGAGTAGCAAATGAGCAGTTCTTC.

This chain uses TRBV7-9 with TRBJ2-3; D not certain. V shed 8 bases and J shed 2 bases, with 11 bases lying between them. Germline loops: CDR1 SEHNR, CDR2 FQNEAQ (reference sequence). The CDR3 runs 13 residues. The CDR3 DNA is TGTGCCAGCTTTCCCTTAGACACAGATACGCAGTATTTT. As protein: CASFPLDTDTQYF.

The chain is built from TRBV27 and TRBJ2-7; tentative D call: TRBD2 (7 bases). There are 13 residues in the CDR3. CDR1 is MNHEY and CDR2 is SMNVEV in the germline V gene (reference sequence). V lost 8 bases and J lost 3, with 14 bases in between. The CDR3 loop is CASCRGADYEQYV. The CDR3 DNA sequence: TGTGCCAGCTGTCGGGGGGCGGACTACGAGCAGTACGTC.

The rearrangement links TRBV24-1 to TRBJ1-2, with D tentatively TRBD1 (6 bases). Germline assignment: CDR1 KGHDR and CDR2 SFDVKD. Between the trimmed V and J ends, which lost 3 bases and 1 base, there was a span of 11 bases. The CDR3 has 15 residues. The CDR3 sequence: CATSDGGADNYGYTF. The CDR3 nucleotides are TGTGCCACCAGTGATGGGGGGGCAGATAACTATGGCTACACCTTC.

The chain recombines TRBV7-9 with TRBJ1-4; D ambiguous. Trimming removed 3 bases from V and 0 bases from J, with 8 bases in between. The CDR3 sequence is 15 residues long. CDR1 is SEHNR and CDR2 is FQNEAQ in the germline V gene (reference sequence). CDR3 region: CASSLGITTNEKLFF. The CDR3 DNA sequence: TGTGCCAGCAGCTTGGGCATCACAACTAATGAAAAACTGTTTTTT. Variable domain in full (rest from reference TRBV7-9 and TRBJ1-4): DTGVSQNPRHKITKRGQNVTFRCDPISEHNRLYWYRQTLGQGPEFLTYFQNEAQLEKSRLLSDRFSAERPKGSFSTLEIQRTEQGDSAMYLCASSLGITTNEKLFFGSGTQLSVL.

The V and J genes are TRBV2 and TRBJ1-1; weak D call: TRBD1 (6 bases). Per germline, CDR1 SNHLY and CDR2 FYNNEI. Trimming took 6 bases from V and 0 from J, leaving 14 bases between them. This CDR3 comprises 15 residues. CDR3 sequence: CASRGLQGMNTEAFF. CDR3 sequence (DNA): TGTGCCAGCAGGGGCTTACAGGGAATGAACACTGAAGCTTTCTTT.

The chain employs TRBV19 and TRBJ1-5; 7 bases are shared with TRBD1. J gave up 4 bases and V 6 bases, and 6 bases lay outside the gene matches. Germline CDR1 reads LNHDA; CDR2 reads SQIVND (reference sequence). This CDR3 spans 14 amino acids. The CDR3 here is CASSQTGRNQPQHF. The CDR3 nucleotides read TGTGCCAGTAGCCAGACAGGGAGAAATCAGCCCCAGCATTTT.

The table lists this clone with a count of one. For the CDR3, the DNA is TGTGCCATCAGTGAGACAGGGGGCTTTAGAGGAGCTTTCTTT. It codes for CAISETGGFRGAFF. The V gene is TRBV10-3, the J gene TRBJ1-1, with 9 bases fitting TRBD1. The trim removed 2 bases at V and 10 bases at J, leaving 8 bases unmatched. Germline-derived CDR1 and CDR2 are ENHRY and SYGVKD. The length of the CDR3 is 14 residues.

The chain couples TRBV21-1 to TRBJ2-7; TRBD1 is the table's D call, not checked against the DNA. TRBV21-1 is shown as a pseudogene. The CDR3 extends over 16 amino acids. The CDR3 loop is CASNLVPTGEPYEQYV. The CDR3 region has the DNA TGTGCCAGCAACTTAGTCCCAACAGGCGAACCCTACGAGCAGTACGTC.

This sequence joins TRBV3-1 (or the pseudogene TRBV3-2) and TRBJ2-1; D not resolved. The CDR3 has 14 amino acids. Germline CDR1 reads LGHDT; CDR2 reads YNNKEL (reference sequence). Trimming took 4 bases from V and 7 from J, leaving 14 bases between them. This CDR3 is CASSPLFGGNEQFF. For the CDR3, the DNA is TGTGCCAGCAGCCCCCTTTTTGGCGGTAATGAGCAGTTCTTC.

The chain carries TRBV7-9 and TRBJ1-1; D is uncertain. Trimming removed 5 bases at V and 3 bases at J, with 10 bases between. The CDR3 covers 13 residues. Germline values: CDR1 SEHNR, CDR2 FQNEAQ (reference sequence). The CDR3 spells CASSPRGDTEAFF. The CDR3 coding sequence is TGTGCCAGCAGCCCCCGGGGTGACACTGAAGCTTTCTTT.

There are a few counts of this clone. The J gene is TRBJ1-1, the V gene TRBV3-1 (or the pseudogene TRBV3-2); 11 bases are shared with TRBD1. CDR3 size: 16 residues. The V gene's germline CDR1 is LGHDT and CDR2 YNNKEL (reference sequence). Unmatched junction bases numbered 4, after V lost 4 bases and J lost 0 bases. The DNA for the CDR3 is TGTGCCAGCAGCCTCCGGGACAGGGGGGTGAACACTGAAGCTTTCTTT. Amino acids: CASSLRDRGVNTEAFF.

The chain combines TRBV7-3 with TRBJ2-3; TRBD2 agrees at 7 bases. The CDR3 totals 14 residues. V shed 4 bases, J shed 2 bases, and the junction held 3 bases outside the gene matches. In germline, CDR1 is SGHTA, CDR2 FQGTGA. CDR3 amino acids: CASSYSGYTDTQYF. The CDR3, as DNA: TGTGCCAGCAGCTATAGCGGGTACACAGATACGCAGTATTTT. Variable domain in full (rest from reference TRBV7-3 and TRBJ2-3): GAGVSQTPSNKVTEKGKYVELRCDPISGHTALYWYRQSLGQGPEFLIYFQGTGAADDSGLPNDRFFAVRPEGSVSTLKIQRTERGDSAVYLCASSYSGYTDTQYFGPGTRLTVL.

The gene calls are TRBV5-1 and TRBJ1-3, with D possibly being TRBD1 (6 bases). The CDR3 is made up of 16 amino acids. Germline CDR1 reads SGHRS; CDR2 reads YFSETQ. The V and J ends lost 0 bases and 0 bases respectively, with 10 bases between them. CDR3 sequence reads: CASSLGQESSGNTIYF. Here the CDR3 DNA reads TGCGCCAGCAGCTTGGGACAGGAGAGCTCTGGAAACACCATATATTTT.

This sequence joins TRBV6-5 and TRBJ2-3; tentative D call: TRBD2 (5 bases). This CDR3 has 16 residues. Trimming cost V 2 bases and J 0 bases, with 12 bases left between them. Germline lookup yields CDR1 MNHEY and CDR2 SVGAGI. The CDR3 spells CASSYAGYSSTDTQYF. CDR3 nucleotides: TGTGCCAGCAGTTACGCGGGTTACTCTAGCACAGATACGCAGTATTTT.

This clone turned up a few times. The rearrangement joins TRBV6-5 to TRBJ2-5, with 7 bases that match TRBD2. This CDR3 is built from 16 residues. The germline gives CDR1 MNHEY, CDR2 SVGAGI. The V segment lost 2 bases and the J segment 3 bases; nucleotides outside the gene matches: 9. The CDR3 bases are TGTGCCAGCAGTTACCCGGGGAGGGGCCCCGAAGAGACCCAGTACTTC. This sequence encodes CASSYPGRGPEETQYF.

The CDR3 loop reads CASSLVQGVHEAFF. The CDR3, as DNA: TGTGCCAGCAGCTTAGTACAAGGAGTACATGAAGCTTTCTTT. This chain links TRBV7-6 with TRBJ1-1; D is undetermined. The CDR3 is made up of 14 amino acids. Germline values: CDR1 SGHVS, CDR2 FNYEAQ. V lost 1 base and J lost 7, with 13 bases in between.

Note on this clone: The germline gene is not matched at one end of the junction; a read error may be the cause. CDR3 sequence: CASNLVSGDTPYEQYF. Here the CDR3 DNA reads TGCGCCAGCAACTTGGTCTCCGGGGACACGCCATACGAGCAGTACTTC. The chain joins TRBV5-1 to TRBJ2-7, with D perhaps TRBD1 (6 bases). The germline V gene has CDR1 SGHRS and CDR2 YFSETQ. The CDR3 runs 16 residues.

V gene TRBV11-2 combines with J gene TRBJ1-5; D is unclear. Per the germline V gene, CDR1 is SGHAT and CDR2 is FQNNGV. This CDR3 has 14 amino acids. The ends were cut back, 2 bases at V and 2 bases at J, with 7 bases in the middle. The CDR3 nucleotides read TGTGCCAGCAGCTTAACGCAGGGCAATCAGCCCCAGCATTTT. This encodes CASSLTQGNQPQHF.

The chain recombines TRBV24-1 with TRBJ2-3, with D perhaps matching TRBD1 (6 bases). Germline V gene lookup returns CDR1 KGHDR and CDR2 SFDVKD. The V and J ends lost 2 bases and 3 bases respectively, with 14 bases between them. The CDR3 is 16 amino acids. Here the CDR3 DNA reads TGTGCCACCAGTGATTCCGGGCGTACAGGGACAGATACGCAGTATTTT. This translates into CATSDSGRTGTDTQYF.

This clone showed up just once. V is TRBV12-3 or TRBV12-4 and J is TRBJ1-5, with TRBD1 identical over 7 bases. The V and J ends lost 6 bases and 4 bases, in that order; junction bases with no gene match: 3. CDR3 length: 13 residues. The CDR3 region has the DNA TGTGCCAGCAGAGAACAGGGGAATCAGCCCCAGCATTTT. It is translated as CASREQGNQPQHF.

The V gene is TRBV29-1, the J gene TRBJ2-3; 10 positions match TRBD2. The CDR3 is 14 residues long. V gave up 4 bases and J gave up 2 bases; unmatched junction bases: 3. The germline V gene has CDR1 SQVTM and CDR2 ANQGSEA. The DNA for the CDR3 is TGCAGCGTTGGGACTAGCGGACCCACAGATACGCAGTATTTT. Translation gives CSVGTSGPTDTQYF.

CDR3 residues: CASSPRDRVTEAFF. CDR3 DNA sequence: TGTGCCAGCAGCCCCCGGGACAGGGTCACTGAAGCTTTCTTT. The rearrangement uses TRBV3-1 (or the pseudogene TRBV3-2) and TRBJ1-1; 9 nucleotides match TRBD1. The CDR3 contains 14 residues. CDR1 is LGHDT and CDR2 is YNNKEL in the germline V gene (reference sequence). The ends lost 4 bases at V and 4 bases at J; junction bases unmatched: 4.

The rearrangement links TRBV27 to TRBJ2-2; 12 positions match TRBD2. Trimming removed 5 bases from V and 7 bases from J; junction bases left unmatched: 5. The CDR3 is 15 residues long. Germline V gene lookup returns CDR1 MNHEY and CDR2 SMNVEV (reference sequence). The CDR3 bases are TGTGCCAGCAGTCCCGGGACTAGCGGGCGCGGGGAGCTGTTTTTT. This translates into CASSPGTSGRGELFF.

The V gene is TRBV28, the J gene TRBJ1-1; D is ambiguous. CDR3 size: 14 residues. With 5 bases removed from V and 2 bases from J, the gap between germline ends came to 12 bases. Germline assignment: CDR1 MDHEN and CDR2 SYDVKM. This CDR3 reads CASSLHGANTEAFF. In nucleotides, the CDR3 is TGTGCCAGCAGTCTCCATGGAGCTAACACTGAAGCTTTCTTT.

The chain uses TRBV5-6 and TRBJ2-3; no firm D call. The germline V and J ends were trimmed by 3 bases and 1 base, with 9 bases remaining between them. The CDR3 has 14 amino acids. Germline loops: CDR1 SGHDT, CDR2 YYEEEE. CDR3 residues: CASSYVSGTDTQYF. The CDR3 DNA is TGTGCCAGCAGCTATGTTTCCGGCACAGATACGCAGTATTTT.

The CDR3 is CASKREDEQYF. For the CDR3, the DNA is TGCGCCAGCAAACGGGAGGACGAGCAGTACTTC. The chain employs TRBV5-1 and TRBJ2-7; 7 nucleotides agree with TRBD2. This CDR3 spans 11 amino acids. Trimming removed 6 bases from V and 5 bases from J; junction bases left unmatched: 2. Germline assignment: CDR1 SGHRS and CDR2 YFSETQ.